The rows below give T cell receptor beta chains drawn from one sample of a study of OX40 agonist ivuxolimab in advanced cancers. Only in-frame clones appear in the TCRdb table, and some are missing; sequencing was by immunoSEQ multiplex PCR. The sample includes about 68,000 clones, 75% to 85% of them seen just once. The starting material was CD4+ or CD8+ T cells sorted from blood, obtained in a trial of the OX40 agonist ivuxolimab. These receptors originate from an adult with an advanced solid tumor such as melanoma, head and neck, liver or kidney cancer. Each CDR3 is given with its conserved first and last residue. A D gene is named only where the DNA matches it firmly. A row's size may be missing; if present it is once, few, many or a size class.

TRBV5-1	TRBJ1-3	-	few	TGCGCCAGCAGCTTGAATCCCACAAACTCTGGAAACACCATATATTTT	CASSLNPTNSGNTIYF
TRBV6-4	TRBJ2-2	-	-	TGTGCCAGCCCCAGGGGTATCCACACCGGGGAGCTGTTTTTT	CASPRGIHTGELFF
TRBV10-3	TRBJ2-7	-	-	TGTGCCATCGCGACGGGTTTTACTTCGACTACCTTTTCTCACGAGCAGTACTTC	CAIATGFTSTTFSHEQYF
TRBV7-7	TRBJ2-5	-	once	TGTGCTAGCAGCCCCCCGGACTCGGCAGAGACCCAGTACTTC	CASSPPDSAETQYF
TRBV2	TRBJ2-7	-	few	TGTGCCAGCAATACAGGGTTGGATCTGCAGTACTTC	CASNTGLDLQYF
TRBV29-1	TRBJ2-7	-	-	TGCAGCGTTGAGGACCAACTACGGGGCCACTACGAGCAGTACTTC	CSVEDQLRGHYEQYF
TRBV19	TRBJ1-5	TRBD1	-	TGTGCCAGTAGTACCCAGACAGGGGGTCAGCCCCAGCATTTT	CASSTQTGGQPQHF
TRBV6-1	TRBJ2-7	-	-	TGTGCCAGCACCACTCTAGCATCCTACGAGCAGTACTTC	CASTTLASYEQYF
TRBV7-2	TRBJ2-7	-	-	TGTGCCAGCAGCTTAAGAACGAGTTCCTACGAGCAGTACTTC	CASSLRTSSYEQYF
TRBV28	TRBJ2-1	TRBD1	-	TGTGCCAGCAGCGGGACAGTTCAGTCCCTATACAATGAGCAGTTCTTC	CASSGTVQSLYNEQFF
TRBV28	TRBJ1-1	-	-	TGTGCCAGCAGTTCCGGACCAAACACTGAAGCTTTCTTT	CASSSGPNTEAFF
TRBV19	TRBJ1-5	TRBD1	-	TGTGCCAGTAGTATATTACAGGGGCCTTATTATCAGCCCCAGCATTTT	CASSILQGPYYQPQHF
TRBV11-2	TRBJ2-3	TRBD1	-	TGTGCCAGCAGCTTTTTCGGGACAGCTAGCACAGATACGCAGTATTTT	CASSFFGTASTDTQYF
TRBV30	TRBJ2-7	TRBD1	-	TGTGCCTGGTCGTCGCGGGACAGGAGCAACGAGCAGTACTTC	CAWSSRDRSNEQYF
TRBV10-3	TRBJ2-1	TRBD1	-	TGTGCCATCAGCGGGGACAGGGGCAATGAGCAGTTCTTC	CAISGDRGNEQFF
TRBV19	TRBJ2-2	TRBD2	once	TGTGCCAGTATGCCCCTCACTAGCGGGAGAATTGCCGGGGAGCTGTTTTTT	CASMPLTSGRIAGELFF
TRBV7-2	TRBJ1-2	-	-	TGTGCCAGCAGCTCCCAAGGGTATGGCTACACCTTC	CASSSQGYGYTF
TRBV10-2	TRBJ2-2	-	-	TGCGCCAGCAGTGACATAAGGAGGGGTGACACCGGGGAGCTGTTTTTT	CASSDIRRGDTGELFF
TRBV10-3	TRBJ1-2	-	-	TGTGCCATCAGTGAGGGACAGAATAACTATGGCTACACCTTC	CAISEGQNNYGYTF
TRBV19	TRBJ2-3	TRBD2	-	TGTGCCAGTAGTAAACTAGCGGGCAACACAGATACGCAGTATTTT	CASSKLAGNTDTQYF
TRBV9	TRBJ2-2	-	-	TGTGCCAGCAGCCCGTGGGGGCCCGGGGAGCTGTTTTTT	CASSPWGPGELFF
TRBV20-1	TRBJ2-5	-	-	TGCAGTGCTAGAGTAAGAGAGACCCAGTACTTC	CSARVRETQYF
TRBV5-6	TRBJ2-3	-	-	TGTGCCAGCAGCTTGTCCGGGACACACAACACAGATACGCAGTATTTT	CASSLSGTHNTDTQYF